The rows below give T cell receptor beta chains drawn from one sample of a study of control samples from healthy donors and cancer patients. Repertoires were generated with immunoSEQ multiplex PCR, while TCRdb's copy carries only in-frame clones and drops some. The table lists about 50,000 clones, 94% of them singletons, with 3.5% to 4.5% in the top ten. Sequencing was carried out using blood. These receptors were taken from a young man in good health. CDR3s include the opening cysteine and the closing phenylalanine or tryptophan. D genes are given only for firm matches. The size of a clone is reported for some rows only, either as once, few or many, or as a class for expanded clones.

j_gene: TRBJ2-7
abundance: .
len: 14
v_gene: TRBV3-1/TRBV3-2
d_gene: .
CDR3aa: CASRAGGNSYEQYF
CDR3nt: TGTGCCAGCAGAGCGGGCGGGAACTCCTACGAGCAGTACTTC

j_gene: TRBJ1-1
abundance: once
len: 13
v_gene: TRBV19
d_gene: .
CDR3aa: CASSMRGGGEAFF
CDR3nt: TGTGCCAGTAGTATGAGGGGCGGTGGTGAAGCTTTCTTT

j_gene: TRBJ2-1
abundance: .
len: 15
v_gene: TRBV11-1
d_gene: TRBD2
CDR3aa: CATTGKIAGMNEQFF
CDR3nt: TGTGCCACCACCGGGAAGATAGCGGGAATGAATGAGCAGTTCTTC

j_gene: TRBJ2-3
abundance: .
len: 13
v_gene: TRBV5-1
d_gene: .
CDR3aa: CASSRGLPDTQYF
CDR3nt: TGCGCCAGCAGCCGGGGGTTACCAGATACGCAGTATTTT

j_gene: TRBJ1-2
abundance: .
len: 14
v_gene: TRBV30
d_gene: TRBD1
CDR3aa: CAWSLDRGYYGYTF
CDR3nt: TGTGCCTGGAGTTTAGACAGGGGGTACTATGGCTACACCTTC

j_gene: TRBJ1-1
abundance: .
len: 13
v_gene: TRBV19
d_gene: .
CDR3aa: CASSDTGGTEAFF
CDR3nt: TGTGCCAGTAGCGACACCGGGGGGACTGAAGCTTTCTTT

j_gene: TRBJ1-4
abundance: .
len: 13
v_gene: TRBV5-1
d_gene: TRBD1
CDR3aa: CASSQGGSEKLFF
CDR3nt: TGCGCCAGCAGTCAGGGGGGTAGCGAAAAACTGTTTTTT

j_gene: TRBJ1-1
abundance: once
len: 12
v_gene: TRBV11-2
d_gene: .
CDR3aa: CASSPQGTEAFF
CDR3nt: TGTGCCAGCAGCCCGCAGGGGACTGAAGCTTTCTTT

j_gene: TRBJ1-2
abundance: .
len: 13
v_gene: TRBV5-1
d_gene: .
CDR3aa: CASSMGGPGGYTF
CDR3nt: TGCGCCAGCAGCATGGGGGGTCCAGGAGGCTACACCTTC

j_gene: TRBJ1-4
abundance: .
len: 15
v_gene: TRBV9
d_gene: .
CDR3aa: CASSVEGGTGEKLFF
CDR3nt: TGTGCCAGCAGCGTAGAGGGGGGTACTGGTGAAAAACTGTTTTTT

j_gene: TRBJ1-3
abundance: .
len: 12
v_gene: TRBV3-1/TRBV3-2
d_gene: .
CDR3aa: CASSPLSDTIYF
CDR3nt: TGTGCCAGCAGCCCTCTCTCGGACACCATATATTTT

j_gene: TRBJ1-4
abundance: .
len: 11
v_gene: TRBV20-1
d_gene: .
CDR3aa: CSARDREKLFF
CDR3nt: TGCAGTGCTAGAGATCGTGAAAAACTGTTTTTT

j_gene: TRBJ1-5
abundance: .
len: 15
v_gene: TRBV5-4
d_gene: .
CDR3aa: CASSLGGQGGQPQHF
CDR3nt: TGTGCCAGCAGCTTGGGAGGTCAGGGTGGACAGCCCCAGCATTTT

j_gene: TRBJ2-1
abundance: .
len: 18
v_gene: TRBV19
d_gene: TRBD2
CDR3aa: CASSKGGAASGAFNEQFF
CDR3nt: TGTGCCAGTAGCAAAGGGGGCGCGGCTAGCGGGGCGTTCAATGAGCAGTTCTTC

j_gene: TRBJ2-7
abundance: few
len: 14
v_gene: TRBV13
d_gene: TRBD1
CDR3aa: CASSLTGQAHEQYF
CDR3nt: TGTGCCAGCAGCCTAACGGGACAGGCCCACGAGCAGTACTTC

j_gene: TRBJ1-4
abundance: .
len: 13
v_gene: TRBV30
d_gene: .
CDR3aa: CAWSSAFGRGLFF
CDR3nt: TGTGCCTGGAGTTCGGCGTTTGGGCGAGGACTGTTTTTT

j_gene: TRBJ1-1
abundance: .
len: 16
v_gene: TRBV14
d_gene: .
CDR3aa: CASSQDKQIQNTEAFF
CDR3nt: TGTGCCAGCAGCCAAGATAAGCAGATACAGAACACTGAAGCTTTCTTT

j_gene: TRBJ2-1
abundance: .
len: 15
v_gene: TRBV5-1
d_gene: .
CDR3aa: CASSSGSFSYNEQFF
CDR3nt: TGCGCCAGCAGCTCCGGGTCTTTCTCCTACAATGAGCAGTTCTTC

j_gene: TRBJ2-7
abundance: .
len: 14
v_gene: TRBV29-1
d_gene: TRBD2
CDR3aa: CSVVGIAGAYEQYF
CDR3nt: TGCAGCGTTGTCGGGATAGCGGGGGCCTACGAGCAGTACTTC

j_gene: TRBJ1-1
abundance: once
len: 14
v_gene: TRBV6-5
d_gene: .
CDR3aa: CASSSLSRDLEAFF
CDR3nt: TGTGCCAGCAGTAGCCTATCCCGGGACCTTGAAGCTTTCTTT

j_gene: TRBJ1-1
abundance: .
len: 14
v_gene: TRBV28
d_gene: .
CDR3aa: CASSFQNLNTEAFF
CDR3nt: TGTGCCAGCAGTTTTCAGAATCTGAACACTGAAGCTTTCTTT

j_gene: TRBJ2-1
abundance: .
len: 10
v_gene: TRBV29-1
d_gene: .
CDR3aa: CSVEDNEQFF
CDR3nt: TGCAGCGTTGAAGACAATGAGCAGTTCTTC

j_gene: TRBJ1-1
abundance: .
len: 14
v_gene: TRBV19
d_gene: .
CDR3aa: CASIHGTLNTEAFF
CDR3nt: TGTGCCAGTATCCATGGGACCTTGAACACTGAAGCTTTCTTT

j_gene: TRBJ1-6
abundance: .
len: 14
v_gene: TRBV5-6
d_gene: TRBD1
CDR3aa: CASSYGQGYSPLHF
CDR3nt: TGTGCCAGCAGCTACGGACAGGGTTATTCACCCCTCCACTTT

j_gene: TRBJ1-6
abundance: .
len: 17
v_gene: TRBV11-2
d_gene: TRBD1
CDR3aa: CASPPSVSGQGYSPLHF
CDR3nt: TGTGCCAGCCCGCCCTCCGTTTCGGGACAGGGTTATTCACCCCTCCACTTT

j_gene: TRBJ2-5
abundance: .
len: 14
v_gene: TRBV15
d_gene: .
CDR3aa: CATSSRGWEETQYF
CDR3nt: TGTGCCACCAGCTCCCGGGGGTGGGAAGAGACCCAGTACTTC

j_gene: TRBJ1-1
abundance: .
len: 16
v_gene: TRBV6-2/TRBV6-3
d_gene: .
CDR3aa: CASSPLSLGMNTEAFF
CDR3nt: TGTGCCAGCAGCCCTTTGAGCTTGGGGATGAACACTGAAGCTTTCTTT

j_gene: TRBJ2-1
abundance: .
len: 14
v_gene: TRBV29-1
d_gene: TRBD1
CDR3aa: CSVVDRGAYNEQFF
CDR3nt: TGCAGCGTTGTAGACAGGGGCGCCTACAATGAGCAGTTCTTC

j_gene: TRBJ2-7
abundance: .
len: 11
v_gene: TRBV5-4
d_gene: .
CDR3aa: CASSPWTEQYF
CDR3nt: TGTGCCAGCAGCCCGTGGACGGAACAGTACTTC

j_gene: TRBJ2-1
abundance: .
len: 16
v_gene: TRBV10-3
d_gene: .
CDR3aa: CAVRSGAGASSPEQFF
CDR3nt: TGTGCCGTCAGGTCGGGGGCGGGGGCCTCCTCTCCTGAGCAGTTCTTC

j_gene: TRBJ2-3
abundance: .
len: 13
v_gene: TRBV6-1
d_gene: .
CDR3aa: CASSENPNDTQYF
CDR3nt: TGTGCCAGCAGTGAAAATCCGAACGATACGCAGTATTTT

j_gene: TRBJ1-6
abundance: .
len: 16
v_gene: TRBV5-4
d_gene: .
CDR3aa: CASSLDPNIYNSPLHF
CDR3nt: TGTGCCAGCAGCTTGGACCCCAACATCTATAATTCACCCCTCCACTTT

j_gene: TRBJ1-2
abundance: .
len: 17
v_gene: TRBV19
d_gene: .
CDR3aa: CASTPGAGPGGNYGYTF
CDR3nt: TGTGCCAGTACACCCGGGGCTGGGCCTGGAGGGAACTATGGCTACACCTTC

j_gene: TRBJ1-4
abundance: .
len: 17
v_gene: TRBV7-2
d_gene: .
CDR3aa: CASSLRTTGTGGEKLFF
CDR3nt: TGTGCCAGCAGCTTAAGGACCACAGGGACGGGTGGGGAAAAACTGTTTTTT

j_gene: TRBJ1-1
abundance: .
len: 16
v_gene: TRBV18
d_gene: TRBD1
CDR3aa: CASHLDGQGFDTEAFF
CDR3nt: TGTGCCAGCCACCTGGACGGACAGGGGTTCGACACTGAAGCTTTCTTT

j_gene: TRBJ2-7
abundance: .
len: 16
v_gene: TRBV7-2
d_gene: TRBD2
CDR3aa: CASSLWSSGGSYEQYF
CDR3nt: TGTGCCAGCAGCTTATGGTCTAGCGGGGGATCCTACGAGCAGTACTTC

j_gene: TRBJ2-7
abundance: once
len: 11
v_gene: TRBV28
d_gene: .
CDR3aa: CATSGAYEQYF
CDR3nt: TGTGCCACCTCGGGGGCCTACGAGCAGTACTTC

j_gene: TRBJ2-2
abundance: .
len: 16
v_gene: TRBV24-1
d_gene: .
CDR3aa: CATSDSGFANTGELFF
CDR3nt: TGTGCCACCAGTGATTCGGGTTTCGCGAACACCGGGGAGCTGTTTTTT

j_gene: TRBJ1-2
abundance: .
len: 14
v_gene: TRBV3-1/TRBV3-2
d_gene: .
CDR3aa: CASSRKTSNYGYTF
CDR3nt: TGTGCCAGCAGCCGCAAGACATCTAACTATGGCTACACCTTC

j_gene: TRBJ2-5
abundance: .
len: 15
v_gene: TRBV9
d_gene: TRBD2
CDR3aa: CASTLAGGPVETQYF
CDR3nt: TGTGCCAGCACTTTAGCGGGAGGGCCGGTAGAGACCCAGTACTTC

j_gene: TRBJ1-1
abundance: .
len: 12
v_gene: TRBV5-1
d_gene: .
CDR3aa: CASSRSNTEAFF
CDR3nt: TGCGCCAGCAGTAGGTCAAACACTGAAGCTTTCTTT

j_gene: TRBJ2-2
abundance: .
len: 17
v_gene: TRBV14
d_gene: .
CDR3aa: CASSPPRRGSRTGELFF
CDR3nt: TGTGCCAGCAGTCCCCCTCGGAGGGGCAGTAGGACCGGGGAGCTGTTTTTT

j_gene: TRBJ2-7
abundance: .
len: 14
v_gene: TRBV5-1
d_gene: .
CDR3aa: CASSLVPGSYEQYF
CDR3nt: TGCGCCAGCAGCTTGGTTCCAGGGTCCTACGAGCAGTACTTC

j_gene: TRBJ2-1
abundance: .
len: 16
v_gene: TRBV9
d_gene: .
CDR3aa: CASSVGGQGVDNEQFF
CDR3nt: TGTGCCAGCAGCGTAGGAGGTCAGGGAGTGGACAATGAGCAGTTCTTC

j_gene: TRBJ1-6
abundance: few
len: 15
v_gene: TRBV6-1
d_gene: .
CDR3aa: CASSELDSPNSPLHF
CDR3nt: TGTGCCAGCAGTGAACTCGACAGCCCGAATTCACCCCTCCACTTT

j_gene: TRBJ2-5
abundance: .
len: 14
v_gene: TRBV21-1
d_gene: .
CDR3aa: CASSKGASEETQYF
CDR3nt: TGTGCCAGCAGCAAAGGGGCTAGCGAAGAGACCCAGTACTTC

j_gene: TRBJ2-1
abundance: .
len: 16
v_gene: TRBV30
d_gene: TRBD1
CDR3aa: CAWAQNPGGPYNEQFF
CDR3nt: TGTGCCTGGGCCCAAAATCCAGGGGGCCCCTACAATGAGCAGTTCTTC

j_gene: TRBJ1-5
abundance: .
len: 13
v_gene: TRBV5-6
d_gene: .
CDR3aa: CASSWAGNQPQHF
CDR3nt: TGTGCCAGCAGCTGGGCCGGGAATCAGCCCCAGCATTTT

j_gene: TRBJ2-1
abundance: .
len: 13
v_gene: TRBV6-4
d_gene: .
CDR3aa: CASSDGRFNEQFF
CDR3nt: TGTGCCAGCAGTGACGGCCGCTTCAATGAGCAGTTCTTC

j_gene: TRBJ1-1
abundance: .
len: 15
v_gene: TRBV3-1/TRBV3-2
d_gene: TRBD1
CDR3aa: CASSQFTGGRTEAFF
CDR3nt: TGTGCCAGCAGCCAATTTACAGGGGGGAGGACTGAAGCTTTCTTT

j_gene: TRBJ1-1
abundance: .
len: 14
v_gene: TRBV3-1/TRBV3-2
d_gene: .
CDR3aa: CASSAGRGNTEAFF
CDR3nt: TGTGCCAGCAGCGCGGGGCGGGGGAACACTGAAGCTTTCTTT

j_gene: TRBJ1-2
abundance: .
len: 12
v_gene: TRBV25-1
d_gene: TRBD1
CDR3aa: CASSEQGQGYTF
CDR3nt: TGTGCCAGCAGTGAACAGGGACAGGGCTACACCTTC

j_gene: TRBJ2-1
abundance: .
len: 14
v_gene: TRBV7-8
d_gene: TRBD1
CDR3aa: CASSLLTGGDEQFF
CDR3nt: TGTGCCAGCAGCTTGCTCACAGGGGGCGATGAGCAGTTCTTC

j_gene: TRBJ1-4
abundance: .
len: 14
v_gene: TRBV5-1
d_gene: .
CDR3aa: CASSQDSTNEKLFF
CDR3nt: TGCGCCAGCAGCCAGGACAGTACTAATGAAAAACTGTTTTTT